This entry features one T cell receptor beta chain sequence. Its target is not known. The data are from a study of T cell responses to AZD1222 COVID-19 vaccine. Findings and limits, study-wide: Reports say nearly half of spike-specific TCRs go after unmutated variant regions.

Profiled with immunoSEQ multiplex PCR; TCRdb holds only in-frame clones, not every one. This sample has about 130,000 clones, with 89% found just once. Trimming cost V 7 bases and J 6 bases, with 15 bases left between them. Germline CDR1 and CDR2: MDHEN and SYDVKM. The CDR3 spans 13 residues. This material consisted of peripheral blood, taken on day 0 of AZD1222 vaccination. The gene calls are TRBV28 and TRBJ1-1; D is undetermined. The sequence derives from an adult in good health. The CDR3 region has the DNA TGTGCCAGCACCCCCGCCAGGCGCGCTGAAGCTTTCTTT. Protein sequence: CASTPARRAEAFF.